Listed here are 18 T cell receptor beta chains from one sample, sequenced in a study of CD8 T cells in Susac syndrome. cDNA came from about 0.51 to 1 ug RNA primed by random hexamers. A single record per CDR3 protein comes from TCRdb applying MiXCR to the immunoSEQ multiplex PCR reads. The table lists approximately 100,000 distinct CDR3 sequences, about 96% of them singletons. The specimen sequenced was CD4+ T cells from PBMCs. Source of these receptors: a human donor in good health.

V is TRBV7-2 and J is TRBJ2-3, with D uncertain. Germline V gene sequence: CDR1 SGHTA, CDR2 FQGNSA. V lost 5 bases and J lost 0, with 18 bases in between. CDR3 size: 17 residues. The CDR3 region has the DNA TGTGCCAGCAGCGCCCGCCTCGCGTTACGTAGCACAGATACGCAGTATTTT. Translating it yields CASSARLALRSTDTQYF.

The rearrangement joins TRBV2 to TRBJ2-2; 9 bases fit TRBD2. The V gene end was trimmed by 6 bases and the J gene end by 0 bases; junction bases not matched to a gene: 5. Germline V gene sequence: CDR1 SNHLY, CDR2 FYNNEI. The length of the CDR3 is 16 residues. The chain's CDR3 is CASRKAGGANTGELFF. The DNA of the CDR3 is TGTGCCAGCAGGAAAGCGGGGGGCGCGAACACCGGGGAGCTGTTTTTT.

DNA of the CDR3: TGTGCCAGCAGCTTCGACCAGGTCCCCTCCTACGAGCAGTACTTC. This encodes CASSFDQVPSYEQYF. This chain uses TRBV7-2 with TRBJ2-7; D gene uncertain. The V end lost 3 bases, the J end lost 0 bases, and 12 bases lay between the germline ends. Germline V gene sequence: CDR1 SGHTA, CDR2 FQGNSA. This CDR3 is 15 amino acids long.

The chain couples TRBV30 to TRBJ2-1, with 7 bases lining up with TRBD1. Unmatched junction bases numbered 18, after V lost 0 bases and J lost 4 bases. CDR1 GTSNPN and CDR2 SVGIG come from the germline V gene (reference sequence). The CDR3 contains 19 residues. The CDR3 loop reads CAWSVQAGGFRSSYNEQFF. As DNA, the CDR3 is TGTGCCTGGAGTGTACAGGCAGGGGGATTTAGATCGAGTTACAATGAGCAGTTCTTC.

This chain links TRBV7-2 with TRBJ1-2, with TRBD1 as a possible D gene (5 bases). Per germline, CDR1 SGHTA and CDR2 FQGNSA. Trimming stripped 2 bases from V and 6 bases from J, with 10 bases between. The CDR3 loop spans 13 amino acids. The CDR3, as DNA: TGTGCCAGCAGCTTACGAGGGGAAGATGGCTACACCTTC. It encodes CASSLRGEDGYTF.

The chain carries TRBV12-3 or TRBV12-4 and TRBJ2-4; no firm D call. V gave up 5 bases and J gave up 1 base, with 15 bases separating them. The CDR3 spans 16 residues. The CDR3 region has the DNA TGTGCCAGCAGTGCCCCTTCCAGAAGTGCCAAAAACATTCAGTACTTC. Translated, it gives CASSAPSRSAKNIQYF.

The CDR3 loop reads CASSQDPPRINQPQHF. As DNA, the CDR3 is TGTGCCAGCAGCCAAGATCCCCCACGGATAAATCAGCCCCAGCATTTT. This chain uses TRBV3-1 with TRBJ1-5; the D is unclear. The CDR3 runs to 16 residues. The V gene's germline CDR1 is LGHDT and CDR2 YNNKEL (reference sequence). V was shortened by 0 bases and J by 4 bases, with 13 bases between the two germline ends.

This rearrangement joins TRBV6-5 to TRBJ1-5; D may be TRBD1 (6 bases). CDR3 length: 15 amino acids. The germline V gene encodes CDR1 MNHEY and CDR2 SVGAGI. With 5 bases removed from V and 1 base from J, the gap between germline ends came to 12 bases. CDR3 loop: CASSQGWASNQPQHF. CDR3 sequence (DNA): TGTGCCAGCAGTCAGGGGTGGGCGAGCAATCAGCCCCAGCATTTT.

This chain links TRBV4-3 with TRBJ2-5, with 9 bases lining up with TRBD1. This CDR3 contains 14 residues. Germline CDR1 and CDR2: LGHNA and YSLEER. The ends lost 4 bases at V and 6 bases at J; junction bases unmatched: 6. In DNA, the CDR3 is TGCGCCAGCAGCCGGGACAGGGATTTGCAGACCCAGTACTTC. Its protein is CASSRDRDLQTQYF.

The V and J genes are TRBV3-1 and TRBJ1-1; D is uncertain. The CDR3 consists of 13 residues. Germline-derived CDR1 and CDR2 are LGHDT and YNNKEL (reference sequence). The V and J ends lost 3 bases and 1 base respectively, with 6 bases between them. The CDR3 reads CASSQLGNTEAFF. The DNA of the CDR3 is TGTGCCAGCAGCCAGCTCGGGAACACTGAAGCTTTCTTT.

V usage is TRBV2 and J usage is TRBJ2-4; D not resolved. This CDR3 spans 14 amino acids. Deletions cut 6 bases from V and 1 base from J, with 10 bases between. Germline CDR1 SNHLY, CDR2 FYNNEI. The CDR3 spells CASSANGAKNIQYF. Written as DNA, the CDR3 is TGTGCCAGCAGCGCAAACGGGGCCAAAAACATTCAGTACTTC.

The chain links TRBV4-3 to TRBJ2-5; TRBD2 aligns across 7 bases. This CDR3 has 16 residues. J lost 2 bases, V lost 1 base, and 7 bases had no gene match. The germline gives CDR1 LGHNA, CDR2 YSLEER. The CDR3 DNA is TGCGCCAGCAGCCAAGGGGTGGACGGGGGGCAAGAGACCCAGTACTTC. Amino acids: CASSQGVDGGQETQYF.

The chain employs TRBV7-2 and TRBJ1-4; a weak D match, TRBD1 (6 bases). Trimming removed 4 bases from V and 8 bases from J, with 23 bases in between. The CDR3 has 17 amino acids. In germline, CDR1 is SGHTA, CDR2 FQGNSA. The CDR3 protein is CASSYDRLLGFEEKLFF. CDR3 in DNA: TGTGCCAGCAGCTACGACAGGCTGCTGGGGTTTGAGGAAAAACTGTTTTTT.

The CDR3: CAWARDSVADTQYF. CDR3 DNA sequence: TGTGCCTGGGCCCGGGACAGTGTAGCAGATACGCAGTATTTT. The gene calls are TRBV30 and TRBJ2-3; TRBD1 aligns across 7 bases. Germline values: CDR1 GTSNPN, CDR2 SVGIG (reference sequence). The CDR3 extends over 14 amino acids. V lost 5 bases to trimming and J lost 4 bases; unmatched junction nucleotides: 9.

The chain uses TRBV2 and TRBJ2-5; TRBD2 agrees at 15 bases. Germline V gene sequence: CDR1 SNHLY, CDR2 FYNNEI. The CDR3 has 18 amino acids. V was pared by 9 bases and J by 5 bases, with 16 bases of the junction left unmatched. The CDR3 sequence is CASQPGLAGGTKYETQYF. CDR3 coding DNA: TGTGCCAGTCAACCGGGACTAGCGGGAGGAACCAAATATGAGACCCAGTACTTC.

The chain carries TRBV27 and TRBJ2-3; no firm D call. The V end lost 3 bases, the J end lost 7 bases, and 14 bases lay between the germline ends. Germline V lookup: CDR1 MNHEY, CDR2 SMNVEV (reference sequence). There are 14 residues in the CDR3. The CDR3 sequence is CASSFAQKGYTQYF. The DNA of the CDR3 is TGTGCCAGCAGTTTTGCACAGAAGGGATATACGCAGTATTTT.

The chain joins TRBV9 to TRBJ1-1; D might be TRBD1 (5 bases). This CDR3 spans 13 amino acids. V lost 4 bases to trimming and J lost 3 bases, with 10 bases between them. Germline values: CDR1 SGDLS, CDR2 YYNGEE. The CDR3 region is CASSRGWDTEAFF. DNA of the CDR3: TGTGCCAGCAGCCGGGGGTGGGACACTGAAGCTTTCTTT.

CDR3 DNA sequence: TGTGCCATCAGCGGACAGGGAGGCCAAGAGACCCAGTACTTC. Its translation: CAISGQGGQETQYF. J is TRBJ2-5 and V is TRBV10-3; 8 bases align to TRBD1. The CDR3 runs 14 residues. The germline V gene encodes CDR1 ENHRY and CDR2 SYGVKD. With 6 bases clipped from V and 1 base from J, the junction kept 4 bases outside the gene matches.